This T cell receptor beta chain was sequenced for a study of T cells after yellow fever vaccination. The overall study: The fractions with low cell numbers were processed using SMART-Seq v4 Ultra Low Input.

The CDR3 has 15 residues. CDR1 and CDR2 from the germline V gene are SGDLS and YYNGEE. V shed 1 base and J shed 0 bases, with 8 bases lying between them. TCRdb independently ran MiXCR on the 5' RACE reads; one entry per CDR3 protein. Of about 320,000 distinct CDR3 sequences in the sample, 3.5% to 4.5% were seen once. The sequence was obtained from a man aged 18 to 29 who received the YFV17D yellow fever vaccine. Sequences were derived from PBMCs, sampled 15 days after the yellow fever booster vaccination. The J gene is TRBJ1-5, the V gene TRBV9, with unresolved D. This CDR3 reads CASSVTGDSNQPQHF. The CDR3 bases are TGTGCCAGCAGCGTAACCGGGGATAGCAATCAGCCCCAGCATTTT.